This T cell receptor beta chain was recorded in a study of control samples from healthy donors and cancer patients. Profiled with immunoSEQ multiplex PCR; TCRdb holds only in-frame clones, not every one. In the table there are under 70,000 clones, 88% of which are singletons. Germline V lookup: CDR1 ENHRY, CDR2 SYGVKD. The CDR3 sequence is 13 residues long. Trimming shortened V by 11 bases and J by 3 bases, and 16 bases separated the two germline ends. The sequenced material came from blood. This chain connects TRBV10-3 to TRBJ1-1, with unresolved D. The receptor's source is a man aged 45-65 years in good health. The CDR3 DNA reads TGTGCCGCCAGGTTCAACGGGGACACTGAAGCTTTCTTT. Translated, it gives CAARFNGDTEAFF.